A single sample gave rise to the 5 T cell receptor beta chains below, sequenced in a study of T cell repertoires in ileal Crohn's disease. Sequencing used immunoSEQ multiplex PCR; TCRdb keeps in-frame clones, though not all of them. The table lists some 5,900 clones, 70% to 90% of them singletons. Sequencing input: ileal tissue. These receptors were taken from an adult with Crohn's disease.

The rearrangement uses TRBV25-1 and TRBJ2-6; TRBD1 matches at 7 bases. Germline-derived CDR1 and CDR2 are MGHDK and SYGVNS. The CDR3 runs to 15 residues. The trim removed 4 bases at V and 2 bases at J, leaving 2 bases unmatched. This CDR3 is CASSADRAGANVLTF. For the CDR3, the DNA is TGTGCCAGCAGTGCCGACAGGGCTGGGGCCAACGTCCTGACTTTC.

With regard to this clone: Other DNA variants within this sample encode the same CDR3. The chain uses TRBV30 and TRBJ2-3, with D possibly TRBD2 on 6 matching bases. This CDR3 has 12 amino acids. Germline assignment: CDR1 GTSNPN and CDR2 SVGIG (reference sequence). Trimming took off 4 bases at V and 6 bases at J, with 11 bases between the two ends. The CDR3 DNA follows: TGTGCCTGGAATACGGGGGTCGATACGCAGTATTTT. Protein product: CAWNTGVDTQYF. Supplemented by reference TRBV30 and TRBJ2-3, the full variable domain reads SQTIHQWPATLVQPVGSPLSLECTVEGTSNPNLYWYRQAAGRGLQLLFYSVGIGQISSEVPQNLSASRPQDRQFILSSKKLLLSDSGFYLCAWNTGVDTQYFGPGTRLTVL.

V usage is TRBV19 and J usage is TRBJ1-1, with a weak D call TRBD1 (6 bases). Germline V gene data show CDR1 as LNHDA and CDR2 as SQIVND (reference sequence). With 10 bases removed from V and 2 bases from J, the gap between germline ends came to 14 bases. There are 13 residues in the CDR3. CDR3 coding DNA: TGTGCCACTACGGGACAATTCAACACTGAAGCTTTCTTT. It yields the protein CATTGQFNTEAFF.

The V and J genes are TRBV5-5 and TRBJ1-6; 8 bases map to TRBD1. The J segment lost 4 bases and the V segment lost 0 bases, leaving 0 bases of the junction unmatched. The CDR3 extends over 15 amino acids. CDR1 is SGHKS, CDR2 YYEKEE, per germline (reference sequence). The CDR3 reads CASSLGTGYNSPLHF. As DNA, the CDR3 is TGTGCCAGCAGCTTGGGGACAGGGTATAATTCACCCCTCCACTTT.

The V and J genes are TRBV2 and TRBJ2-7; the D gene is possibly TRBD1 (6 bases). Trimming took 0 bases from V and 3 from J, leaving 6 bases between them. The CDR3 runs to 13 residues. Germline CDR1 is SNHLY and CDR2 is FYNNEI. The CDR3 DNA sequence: TGTGCCAGCAGTGAAGCGGACAGCTACGAGCAGTACTTC. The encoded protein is CASSEADSYEQYF. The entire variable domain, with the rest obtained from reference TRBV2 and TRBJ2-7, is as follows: EPEVTQTPSHQVTQMGQEVILRCVPISNHLYFYWYRQILGQKVEFLVSFYNNEISEKSEIFDDQFSVERPDGSNFTLKIRSTKLEDSAMYFCASSEADSYEQYFGPGTRLTVT.